This paragraph reports one T cell receptor beta chain. Its antigen is undetermined. The record originates from a study of radiation and T cells in renal cell carcinoma. Study findings and constraints: No pretreatment tumor biopsies were available for baseline clonotypes.

Sequenced by immunoSEQ multiplex PCR; TCRdb stores in-frame clones only, minus some. The sample contains tens of thousands of clones, 65% to 85% of which appear only once. Time point meaning: baseline pretreatment blood. Treatment of the sample: 15 Gy SBRT to primary tumor, nephrectomy 4 weeks later. The CDR3 has 17 amino acids. Looked up from germline, CDR1 is SNHLY and CDR2 is FYNNEI. V was shortened by 4 bases and J by 0 bases, with 16 bases between the two germline ends. Material: blood, obtained from a patient whose treatment included radiotherapy and nephrectomy. The gene calls are TRBV2 and TRBJ1-5, with TRBD1 as a possible D gene (6 bases). This TCR derives from a man aged 55-75 years with renal cell carcinoma. The CDR3 protein is CASSGLGTRYSNQPQHF. DNA for the CDR3: TGTGCCAGCAGTGGTTTAGGGACACGATATAGCAATCAGCCCCAGCATTTT. Supplemented by reference TRBV2 and TRBJ1-5, the full variable domain reads EPEVTQTPSHQVTQMGQEVILRCVPISNHLYFYWYRQILGQKVEFLVSFYNNEISEKSEIFDDQFSVERPDGSNFTLKIRSTKLEDSAMYFCASSGLGTRYSNQPQHFGDGTRLSIL.